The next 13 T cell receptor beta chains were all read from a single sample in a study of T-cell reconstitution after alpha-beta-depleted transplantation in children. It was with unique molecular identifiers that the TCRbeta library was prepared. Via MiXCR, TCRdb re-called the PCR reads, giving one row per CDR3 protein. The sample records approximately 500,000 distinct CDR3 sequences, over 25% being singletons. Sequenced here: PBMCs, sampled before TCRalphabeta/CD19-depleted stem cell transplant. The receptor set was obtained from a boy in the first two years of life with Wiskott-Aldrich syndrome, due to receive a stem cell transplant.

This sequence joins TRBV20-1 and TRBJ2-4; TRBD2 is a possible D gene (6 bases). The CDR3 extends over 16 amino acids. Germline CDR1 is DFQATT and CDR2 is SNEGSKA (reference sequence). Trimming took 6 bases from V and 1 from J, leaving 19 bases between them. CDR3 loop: CSAGGKVAGAKNIQYF. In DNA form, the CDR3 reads TGCAGTGCCGGCGGGAAAGTTGCGGGGGCCAAAAACATTCAGTACTTC.

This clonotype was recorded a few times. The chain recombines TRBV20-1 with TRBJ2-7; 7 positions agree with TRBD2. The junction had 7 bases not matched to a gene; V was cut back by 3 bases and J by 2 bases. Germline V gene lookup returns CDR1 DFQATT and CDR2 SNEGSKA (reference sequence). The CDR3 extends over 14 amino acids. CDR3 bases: TGCAGTGCTAGTTTTGCGGGAGCAGCCTACGAGCAGTACTTC. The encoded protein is CSASFAGAAYEQYF.

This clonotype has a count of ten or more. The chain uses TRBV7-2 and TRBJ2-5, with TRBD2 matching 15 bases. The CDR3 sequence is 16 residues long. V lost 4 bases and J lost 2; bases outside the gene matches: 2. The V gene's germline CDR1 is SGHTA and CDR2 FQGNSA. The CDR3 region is CASSSGLAGGQETQYF. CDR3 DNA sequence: TGTGCCAGCAGCTCGGGACTAGCGGGAGGTCAAGAGACCCAGTACTTC.

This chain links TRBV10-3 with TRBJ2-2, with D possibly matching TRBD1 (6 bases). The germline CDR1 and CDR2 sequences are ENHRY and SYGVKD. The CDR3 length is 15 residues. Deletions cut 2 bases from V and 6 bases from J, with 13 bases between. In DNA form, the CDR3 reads TGTGCCATCAGTGAGGGACAGCCAAGAGCCGGGGAGCTGTTTTTT. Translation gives CAISEGQPRAGELFF.

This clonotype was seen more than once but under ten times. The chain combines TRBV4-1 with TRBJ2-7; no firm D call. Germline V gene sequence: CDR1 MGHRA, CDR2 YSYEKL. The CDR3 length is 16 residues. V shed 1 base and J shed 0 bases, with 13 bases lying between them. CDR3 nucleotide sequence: TGCGCCAGCAGCCAAGGTGGGCCTTCTATCTCCTACGAGCAGTACTTC. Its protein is CASSQGGPSISYEQYF.

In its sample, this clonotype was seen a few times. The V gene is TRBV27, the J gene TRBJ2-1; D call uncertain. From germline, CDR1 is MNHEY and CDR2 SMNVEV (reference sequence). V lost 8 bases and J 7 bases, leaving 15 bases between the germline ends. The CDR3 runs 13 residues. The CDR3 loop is CASAFIPRNEQFF. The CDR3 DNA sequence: TGTGCCAGCGCATTTATTCCGAGGAATGAGCAGTTCTTC.

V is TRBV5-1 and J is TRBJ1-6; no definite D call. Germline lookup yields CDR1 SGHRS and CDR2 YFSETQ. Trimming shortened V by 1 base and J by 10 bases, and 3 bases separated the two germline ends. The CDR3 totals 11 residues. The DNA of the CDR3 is TGCGCCAGCAGCTTGTTATCACCCCTCCACTTT. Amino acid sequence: CASSLLSPLHF.

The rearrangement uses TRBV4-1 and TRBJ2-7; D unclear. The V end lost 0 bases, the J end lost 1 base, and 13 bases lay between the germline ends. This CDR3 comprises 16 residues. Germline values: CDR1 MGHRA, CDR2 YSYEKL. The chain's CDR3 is CASSQDLAVRSYEQYF. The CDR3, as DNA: TGCGCCAGCAGCCAAGATCTTGCGGTTAGATCCTACGAGCAGTACTTC.

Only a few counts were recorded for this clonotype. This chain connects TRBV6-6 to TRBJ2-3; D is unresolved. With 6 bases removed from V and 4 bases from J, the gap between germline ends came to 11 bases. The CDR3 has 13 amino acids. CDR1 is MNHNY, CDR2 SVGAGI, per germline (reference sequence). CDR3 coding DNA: TGTGCCAGCAGGTTTACGGGTTCAGATACGCAGTATTTT. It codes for CASRFTGSDTQYF.

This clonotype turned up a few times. The chain's CDR3 is CASSYNRRAWDTQYF. As DNA, the CDR3 is TGTGCCAGCAGTTACAATCGGCGGGCGTGGGATACGCAGTATTTT. The genes are TRBV6-5 and TRBJ2-3, with D tentatively TRBD2 (5 bases). The CDR3 runs 15 residues. The germline V gene has CDR1 MNHEY and CDR2 SVGAGI. V shed 2 bases and J shed 6 bases, with 15 bases lying between them.

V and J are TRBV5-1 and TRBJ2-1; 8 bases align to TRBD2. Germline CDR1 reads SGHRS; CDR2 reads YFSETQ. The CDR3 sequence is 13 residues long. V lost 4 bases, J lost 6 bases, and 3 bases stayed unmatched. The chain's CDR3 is CASSIGTSNEQFF. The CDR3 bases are TGCGCCAGCAGCATCGGGACTAGCAATGAGCAGTTCTTC.

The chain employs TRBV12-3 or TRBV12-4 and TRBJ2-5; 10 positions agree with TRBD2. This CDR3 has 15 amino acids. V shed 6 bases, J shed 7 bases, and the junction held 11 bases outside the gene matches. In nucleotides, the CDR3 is TGTGCCAGCAGGAGACTAGCGGGCGACCTCGGGACCCAGTACTTC. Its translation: CASRRLAGDLGTQYF.

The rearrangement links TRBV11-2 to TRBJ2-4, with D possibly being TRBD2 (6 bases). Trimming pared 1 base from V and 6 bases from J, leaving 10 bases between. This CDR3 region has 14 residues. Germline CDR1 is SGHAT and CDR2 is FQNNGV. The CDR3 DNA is TGTGCCAGCAGCTTAGGGAGGGCCCCAAACATTCAGTACTTC. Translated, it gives CASSLGRAPNIQYF.